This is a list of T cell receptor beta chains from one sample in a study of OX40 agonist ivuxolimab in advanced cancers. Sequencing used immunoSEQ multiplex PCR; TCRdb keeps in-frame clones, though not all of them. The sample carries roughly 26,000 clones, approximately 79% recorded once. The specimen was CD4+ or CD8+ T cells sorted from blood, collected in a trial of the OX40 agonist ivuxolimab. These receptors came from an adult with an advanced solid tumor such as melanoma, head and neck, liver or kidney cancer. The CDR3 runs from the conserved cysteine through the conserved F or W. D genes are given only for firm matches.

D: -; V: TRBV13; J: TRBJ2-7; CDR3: CASSERGVTGPSGSYEQYF
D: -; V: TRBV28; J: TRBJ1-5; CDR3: CASSLSGNQPQHF
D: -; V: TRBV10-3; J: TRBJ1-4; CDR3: CAISESTLTELFF
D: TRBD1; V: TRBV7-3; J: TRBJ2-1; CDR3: CASSFLGTAHNEQFF
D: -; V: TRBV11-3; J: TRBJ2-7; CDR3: CASSPRPGEQYF
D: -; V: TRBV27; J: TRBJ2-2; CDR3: CASSSGLNTGELFF
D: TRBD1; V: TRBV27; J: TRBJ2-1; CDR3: CASSFPGGWNEQFF
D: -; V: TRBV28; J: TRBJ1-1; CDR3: CASSEQGKNTEAFF
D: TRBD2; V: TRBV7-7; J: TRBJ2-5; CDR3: CASSFSPGGQETQYF
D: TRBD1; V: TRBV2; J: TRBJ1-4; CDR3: CASRKTGEEKLFF
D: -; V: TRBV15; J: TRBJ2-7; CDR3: CATSTAVGPTYEQYF
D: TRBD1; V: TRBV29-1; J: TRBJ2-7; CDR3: CSVGFMGQGAGEQYF
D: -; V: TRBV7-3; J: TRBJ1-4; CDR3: CASSLGRFNEKLFF
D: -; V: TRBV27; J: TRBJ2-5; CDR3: CASSRVVQETQYF
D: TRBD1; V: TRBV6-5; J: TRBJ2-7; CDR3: CASSYPTGDEQYF
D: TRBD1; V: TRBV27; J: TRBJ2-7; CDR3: CASSSWDRVYEQYF
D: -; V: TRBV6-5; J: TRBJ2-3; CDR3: CASSYSGVIFTDTQYF
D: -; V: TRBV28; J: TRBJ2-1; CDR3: CASLTNYEQFF
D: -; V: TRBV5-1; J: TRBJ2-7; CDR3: CASSSRDGTYEQYF
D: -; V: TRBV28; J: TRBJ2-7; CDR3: CASSLALWGEQYF
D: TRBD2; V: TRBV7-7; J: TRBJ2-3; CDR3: CASSFSGASTDTQYF
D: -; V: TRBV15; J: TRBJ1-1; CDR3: CATSRDRQPNTEAFF
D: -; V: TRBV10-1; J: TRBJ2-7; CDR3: CASGPAKDEQYF